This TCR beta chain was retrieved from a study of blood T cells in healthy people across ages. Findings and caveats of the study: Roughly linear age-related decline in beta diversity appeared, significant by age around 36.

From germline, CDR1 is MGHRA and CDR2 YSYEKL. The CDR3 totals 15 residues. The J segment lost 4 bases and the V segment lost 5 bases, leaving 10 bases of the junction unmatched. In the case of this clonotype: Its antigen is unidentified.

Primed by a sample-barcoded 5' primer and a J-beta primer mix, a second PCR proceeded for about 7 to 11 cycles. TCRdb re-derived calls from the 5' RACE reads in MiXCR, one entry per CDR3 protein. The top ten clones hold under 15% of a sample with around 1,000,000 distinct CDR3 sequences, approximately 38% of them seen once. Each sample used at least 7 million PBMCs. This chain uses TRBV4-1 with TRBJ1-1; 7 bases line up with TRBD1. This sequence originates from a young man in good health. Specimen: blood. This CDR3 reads CASSSRQGESTEAFF. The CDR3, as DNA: TGCGCCAGCAGCTCCCGACAGGGCGAAAGCACTGAAGCTTTCTTT.